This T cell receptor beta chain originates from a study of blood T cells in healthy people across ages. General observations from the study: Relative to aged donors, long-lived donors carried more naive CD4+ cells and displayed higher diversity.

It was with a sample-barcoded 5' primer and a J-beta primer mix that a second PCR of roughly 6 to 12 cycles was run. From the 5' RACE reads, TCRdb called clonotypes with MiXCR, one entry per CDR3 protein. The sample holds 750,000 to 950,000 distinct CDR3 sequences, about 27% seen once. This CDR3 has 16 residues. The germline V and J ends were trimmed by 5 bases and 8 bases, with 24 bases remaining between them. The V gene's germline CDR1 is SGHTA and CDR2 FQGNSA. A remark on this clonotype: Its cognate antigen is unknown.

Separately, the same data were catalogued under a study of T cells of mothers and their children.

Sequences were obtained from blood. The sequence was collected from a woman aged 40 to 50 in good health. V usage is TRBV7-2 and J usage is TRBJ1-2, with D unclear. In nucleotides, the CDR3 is TGTGCCAGCAGCCCTACGGATCCAGGCCTGCCGTGGGGCTACACCTTC. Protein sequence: CASSPTDPGLPWGYTF.